The 19 T cell receptor beta chains below come from one sample, sequenced in a study of T cells in Graves' hyperthyroidism and ophthalmopathy. RNA transcripts yielded amplified TCR beta CDR3 regions. During a first-round RT-PCR of the TCR CDR3, the HTBI primer set was used. TCRdb called the multiplex PCR reads again in MiXCR, with one record for every CDR3 protein. The top ten hold 10% to 13% of the sample, which has about 740,000 distinct CDR3 sequences, around 15% seen once. The sequencing input was blood. These receptor sequences come from a woman aged 18-29 years with Graves' hyperthyroidism.

At least ten counts were recorded for this clonotype. V usage is TRBV6-1 and J usage is TRBJ2-7; D may be TRBD2 (6 bases). Germline values: CDR1 MNHNS, CDR2 SASEGT. V lost 8 bases, J lost 1 base, and 18 bases lay in between. This CDR3 spans 15 amino acids. CDR3 sequence (DNA): TGTGCCAGCCGAAGGGACTTCTCGAGGTCCTACGAGCAGTACTTC. Translating gives CASRRDFSRSYEQYF.

This clonotype was recorded at least ten times. V and J are TRBV9 and TRBJ2-1; 9 bases agree with TRBD2. V lost 3 bases and J lost 5; bases outside the gene matches: 12. CDR3 length equals 17 residues. CDR1 is SGDLS, CDR2 YYNGEE, per germline. CDR3 bases: TGTGCCAGCAGCGGGGCGACTAGCGGATACCATAACAATGAGCAGTTCTTC. This encodes CASSGATSGYHNNEQFF.

The gene calls are TRBV6-1 and TRBJ2-2, with TRBD2 identical over 9 bases. The V gene's germline CDR1 is MNHNS and CDR2 SASEGT. V gave up 0 bases and J gave up 6 bases; unmatched junction bases: 5. The CDR3 extends over 16 amino acids. The CDR3 spells CASSEAVAGDAGELFF. As DNA, the CDR3 is TGTGCCAGCAGTGAAGCTGTAGCGGGAGATGCCGGGGAGCTGTTTTTT.

This clonotype was seen a handful of times. The chain recombines TRBV5-8 with TRBJ1-2; no clear D. Per germline, CDR1 SGHTS and CDR2 YDEGEE. The CDR3 runs 15 residues. Trimming stripped 0 bases from V and 0 bases from J, with 9 bases between. The CDR3 DNA follows: TGTGCCAGCAGCTTGGGGATCCAAGCTAACTATGGCTACACCTTC. Amino acids: CASSLGIQANYGYTF.

This clonotype has only a few counts. The CDR3 coding sequence is TGTGCCAGCAGCTTGGCACCGAAAATAGGACACACCTTC. Protein: CASSLAPKIGHTF. The chain uses TRBV7-9 and TRBJ1-2; D is unclear. CDR3 length: 13 amino acids. Germline CDR1 reads SEHNR; CDR2 reads FQNEAQ (reference sequence). V was cut by 3 bases and J by 12 bases, with 17 bases left in between. The whole variable domain, remainder taken from reference TRBV7-9 and TRBJ1-2, is DTGVSQNPRHKITKRGQNVTFRCDPISEHNRLYWYRQTLGQGPEFLTYFQNEAQLEKSRLLSDRFSAERPKGSFSTLEIQRTEQGDSAMYLCASSLAPKIGHTFGSGTRLTVV.

Only a few counts were recorded for this clonotype. The genes are TRBV12-5 and TRBJ2-2; 9 bases are a match to TRBD1. The germline V gene encodes CDR1 LGHNT and CDR2 FRNRAP. The ends lost 0 bases at V and 6 bases at J; junction bases unmatched: 2. The CDR3 covers 15 residues. The chain's CDR3 is CASGLVQGAAGELFF. In DNA, the CDR3 is TGTGCTAGTGGTTTGGTACAGGGGGCTGCCGGGGAGCTGTTTTTT.

This clonotype was observed a few times. This chain uses TRBV29-1 with TRBJ2-2; maybe TRBD2 (6 bases). The CDR3 loop spans 15 amino acids. Trimming left V 7 bases short and J 0 bases short, with 15 bases between. Per germline, CDR1 SQVTM and CDR2 ANQGSEA. The CDR3 DNA reads TGCAGCGCGCGGGGAACGGGAGCGAACACCGGGGAGCTGTTTTTT. Translated, it gives CSARGTGANTGELFF.

This clonotype was counted many times. V and J are TRBV27 and TRBJ2-1, with D perhaps TRBD2 (6 bases). Between the trimmed V and J ends, which lost 3 bases and 0 bases, there was a span of 12 bases. The CDR3 length is 16 residues. Per the germline V gene, CDR1 is MNHEY and CDR2 is SMNVEV (reference sequence). For the CDR3, the DNA is TGTGCCAGCAGTTTCGTGGGCGGGATCTCCTACAATGAGCAGTTCTTC. Protein product: CASSFVGGISYNEQFF.

This clonotype was detected a few times. The genes are TRBV7-9 and TRBJ2-7; D may match TRBD1 or TRBD2 (5 bases each). Per the germline V gene, CDR1 is SEHNR and CDR2 is FQNEAQ (reference sequence). This CDR3 comprises 12 residues. V lost 8 bases and J 6 bases, leaving 14 bases between the germline ends. The CDR3 loop reads CASRDAGTEQYF. CDR3 bases: TGTGCCAGCCGAGACGCAGGGACCGAGCAGTACTTC.

With respect to this clonotype: A read error may explain this, as a much larger clone is one base away. The V and J genes are TRBV3-1 and TRBJ2-1, with D possibly being TRBD1 or TRBD2 (5 bases each). Trimming shortened V by 1 base and J by 7 bases, and 14 bases separated the two germline ends. This CDR3 is built from 15 residues. The V gene's germline CDR1 is LGHDT and CDR2 YNNKEL (reference sequence). CDR3 nucleotide sequence: TGTGCCAGCAGCCAAGGGACGGGACCACTGAATGAGCAGTTCTTC. Translating it yields CASSQGTGPLNEQFF.

This clonotype has ten or more counts. The chain carries TRBV28 and TRBJ2-4; D is unresolved. This CDR3 spans 18 amino acids. Germline CDR1 MDHEN, CDR2 SYDVKM. V gave up 4 bases and J gave up 0 bases, with 19 bases separating them. CDR3 protein: CASSSAGLMGIAKNIQYF. CDR3 in DNA: TGTGCCAGCAGTTCCGCTGGCTTGATGGGGATAGCCAAAAACATTCAGTACTTC.

This clonotype was detected ten times or more. The rearrangement links TRBV5-8 to TRBJ1-1; possibly TRBD1 for D (6 bases). With 3 bases removed from V and 1 base from J, the gap between germline ends came to 16 bases. This CDR3 comprises 16 residues. The germline V gene has CDR1 SGHTS and CDR2 YDEGEE. The CDR3 loop reads CASSSYRATWNTEAFF. As DNA, the CDR3 is TGTGCCAGCAGCTCTTACAGGGCTACCTGGAACACTGAAGCTTTCTTT.

V is TRBV27 and J is TRBJ1-6; 9 bases fit TRBD1. Germline loops: CDR1 MNHEY, CDR2 SMNVEV (reference sequence). V was clipped by 6 bases and J by 7 bases; unmatched bases: 10. The length of the CDR3 is 16 residues. The CDR3 sequence is CASSHRRDRVNSPLHF. CDR3 DNA: TGTGCCAGCAGCCACCGAAGGGACAGGGTCAATTCACCCCTCCACTTT.

The chain is built from TRBV11-2 and TRBJ2-5, with D possibly being TRBD1 or TRBD2 (5 bases each). The CDR3 loop spans 15 amino acids. Trimming stripped 5 bases from V and 1 base from J, with 14 bases between. The germline V gene has CDR1 SGHAT and CDR2 FQNNGV. The CDR3 spells CASSETGTIQETQYF. CDR3 bases: TGTGCCAGCAGCGAAACCGGGACCATCCAAGAGACCCAGTACTTC.

At least ten counts were recorded for this clonotype. DNA of the CDR3: TGTGCCAGCAGCTTAGATCAGGCGAGTTGGCAAGCTTTCTTT. Protein sequence: CASSLDQASWQAFF. The V and J genes are TRBV11-3 and TRBJ1-1; no reliable D call. The V gene's germline CDR1 is SGHNT and CDR2 YENEEA. The CDR3 is 14 amino acids. The ends were cut back, 0 bases at V and 9 bases at J, with 14 bases in the middle.

Ten or more counts support this clonotype. The genes are TRBV28 and TRBJ1-1; possible D gene TRBD1, 6 bases. The V gene lost 5 bases and the J gene lost 4 bases, with 14 bases spanning the gap. Germline loops: CDR1 MDHEN, CDR2 SYDVKM. This CDR3 has 14 amino acids. CDR3 nucleotide sequence: TGTGCCAGCAGTGGCCCAGGGGCGGCCACTGAAGCTTTCTTT. Protein sequence: CASSGPGAATEAFF.

This clonotype was counted at least ten times. The CDR3 loop is CASSDLPYTDREIGEQYF. CDR3 DNA: TGTGCCAGCAGTGACCTCCCCTATACTGACAGGGAAATTGGCGAGCAGTACTTC. The rearrangement links TRBV6-4 to TRBJ2-7, with 7 bases aligning to TRBD1. Germline V gene data show CDR1 as MRHNA and CDR2 as SNTAGT. Germline trimming cut 2 bases from V and 6 bases from J; bases unmatched to any gene: 19. The CDR3 runs to 18 residues.

V gene TRBV30 combines with J gene TRBJ2-5, with D possibly being TRBD1 (5 bases). The V and J ends lost 2 bases and 1 base respectively, with 17 bases between them. The CDR3 is 16 amino acids. Germline V lookup: CDR1 GTSNPN, CDR2 SVGIG (reference sequence). The CDR3 nucleotides read TGTGCCTGGAGTCGTTTAGGGGCGCGGTTCCAAGAGACCCAGTACTTC. It specifies CAWSRLGARFQETQYF.

The genes are TRBV4-1 and TRBJ1-6; weak D call: TRBD1 (5 bases). The CDR3 consists of 17 residues. Germline CDR1 is MGHRA and CDR2 is YSYEKL. The V end lost 1 base, the J end lost 0 bases, and 10 bases lay between the germline ends. CDR3: CASSQGRQSSYNSPLHF. The CDR3 coding sequence is TGCGCCAGCAGCCAAGGGAGACAGAGCTCCTATAATTCACCCCTCCACTTT.